The 5 T cell receptor beta chains in this list originate from one sample, sequenced in a study of blood T cell repertoires in COVID-19. Data came from immunoSEQ multiplex PCR; TCRdb stores just in-frame clones and leaves some out. The data contain 330,000 or so clones, roughly nine tenths of them singletons. The sample was peripheral blood. These receptors were taken from a woman in her sixties with COVID-19, enrolled during active disease.

This clone was seen a single time. J is TRBJ1-5 and V is TRBV6-2 or TRBV6-3, with 8 positions matching TRBD1. CDR1 and CDR2 (germline): MNHEY, SVGEGT. CDR3 size: 16 residues. The ends lost 5 bases at V and 8 bases at J; junction bases unmatched: 14. CDR3 residues: CASSDRQGPVVKPQHF. The CDR3, as DNA: TGTGCCAGCAGTGATCGACAGGGGCCCGTTGTAAAGCCCCAGCATTTT.

The chain has TRBV6-6 and TRBJ2-1, with D possibly being TRBD1 (5 bases). Germline V gives CDR1 MNHNY, CDR2 SVGAGI (reference sequence). The CDR3 loop spans 14 amino acids. Trimming took off 5 bases at V and 5 bases at J, with 13 bases between the two ends. CDR3 region: CASSKTDSDNEQFF. CDR3 bases: TGTGCCAGCAGTAAGACAGATTCGGACAATGAGCAGTTCTTC.

The genes are TRBV7-8 and TRBJ1-1; D is uncertain. The V gene lost 5 bases and the J gene lost 8 bases, with 12 bases spanning the gap. This CDR3 region has 12 residues. Germline values: CDR1 SGHVS, CDR2 FQNEAQ. The CDR3 loop reads CASSPPSREAFF. CDR3 DNA sequence: TGTGCCAGCAGCCCACCCTCGCGAGAAGCTTTCTTT.

The sample holds many counts of this clone. V usage is TRBV4-2 and J usage is TRBJ2-7, with 10 bases matching TRBD2. The CDR3 is 17 residues long. The germline V gene has CDR1 LGHNA and CDR2 YNFKEQ. V shed 4 bases and J 3 bases; nucleotides not matched to a gene: 12. The CDR3 DNA is TGTGCCAGCAGCCGACTTAGCGGGGGGCCTGAACGCTACGAGCAGTACTTC. It is translated as CASSRLSGGPERYEQYF.

The genes are TRBV13 and TRBJ1-2, with D possibly matching TRBD1 (6 bases). This CDR3 region has 14 residues. Germline V lookup: CDR1 PRHDT, CDR2 FYEKMQ (reference sequence). The V gene lost 0 bases and the J gene lost 5 bases, with 10 bases spanning the gap. The CDR3 loop reads CASSLGGQPYGYTF. The CDR3 DNA is TGTGCCAGCAGCTTAGGCGGACAGCCATATGGCTACACCTTC.